A selection of T cell receptor beta chains follows, all from one sample in a study of cytomegalovirus exposure and HLA in healthy donors. Data came from immunoSEQ multiplex PCR; TCRdb stores just in-frame clones and leaves some out. The sample lists roughly 200,000 clones, around 73% seen once, with approximately 2% in the top ten. Sequencing was done on a sample of PBMCs. All receptors derive from a woman younger than 45 in good health and CMV-seropositive. The CDR3 runs from the conserved cysteine through the conserved F or W. Fields, in order: J gene, V gene, CDR3 protein.

TRBJ2-3 | TRBV5-4 | CASRLAGSGTDTQYF
TRBJ1-2 | TRBV5-1 | CASLPEGGRNYGYTF
TRBJ2-7 | TRBV6-5 | CASSYQGQDYEQYF
TRBJ2-7 | TRBV6-5 | CASRPDRGLTYEQYF
TRBJ1-2 | TRBV11-3 | CARGWDGPGYGYTF
TRBJ2-5 | TRBV15 | CATRLGTDQETQYF
TRBJ2-1 | TRBV4-2 | CASSQLAGVDNEQFF
TRBJ1-6 | TRBV2 | CASTPDRVVTPLHF
TRBJ2-2 | TRBV10-3 | CAIKGTSGRERTGELFF
TRBJ2-3 | TRBV30 | CAWSVRGDTQYF
TRBJ2-5 | TRBV27 | CASRPDRLQTQYF
TRBJ2-7 | TRBV6-1 | CASSERTSGGGYEQYF
TRBJ1-1 | TRBV4-2 | CASSQPSHAGQAFF
TRBJ2-7 | TRBV25-1 | CASSDMDRGRYEQYF
TRBJ2-1 | TRBV23-1 | CASSQLPGERNEQFF
TRBJ1-1 | TRBV25-1 | CASMLGPGTEAFF
TRBJ2-2 | TRBV9 | CASRGQTNTGELFF
TRBJ1-3 | TRBV18 | CASSPMGGSGNTIYF
TRBJ1-1 | TRBV4-1 | CASSPLDSRTEAFF
TRBJ2-2 | TRBV5-1 | CASSLAGLNTGELFF